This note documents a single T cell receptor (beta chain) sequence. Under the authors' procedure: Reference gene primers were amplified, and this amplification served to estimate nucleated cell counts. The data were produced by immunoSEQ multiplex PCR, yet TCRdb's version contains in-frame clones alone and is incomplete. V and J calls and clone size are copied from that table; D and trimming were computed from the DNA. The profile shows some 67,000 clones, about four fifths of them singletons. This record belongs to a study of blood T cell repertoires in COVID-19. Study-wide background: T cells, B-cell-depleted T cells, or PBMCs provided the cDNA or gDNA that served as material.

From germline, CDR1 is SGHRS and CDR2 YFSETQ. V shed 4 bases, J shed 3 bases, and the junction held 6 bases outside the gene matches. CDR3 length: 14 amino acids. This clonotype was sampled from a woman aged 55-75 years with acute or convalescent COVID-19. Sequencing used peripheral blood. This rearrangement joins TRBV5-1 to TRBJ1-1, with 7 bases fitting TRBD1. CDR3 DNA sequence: TGCGCCAGCAGCGGGGGGACAGTCGACACTGAAGCTTTCTTT. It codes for CASSGGTVDTEAFF.